This T cell receptor (beta chain) was retrieved from a study of cytomegalovirus exposure and HLA in healthy donors. Study outcomes and limitations: Analysis was performed later, and it showed HLA-associated TCR beta chains to be more clonally expanded than equally common others. According to an earlier analysis, most TCR beta V segments yielded productive rearrangements about 87% or about 30% of the time. Some TCR beta chains (164 of them) were listed as cytomegalovirus-associated.

This clone was seen only once. Its cognate antigen is unknown. Trimming took 0 bases from V and 4 from J, leaving 7 bases between them. From germline, CDR1 is SGHRS and CDR2 YFSETQ. The CDR3 spans 13 residues. Both 60 Vbeta primers and 13 Jbeta primers went into the PCR. Only in-frame clones appear in the TCRdb table, and some are missing; sequencing was by immunoSEQ multiplex PCR. Found here are 55,000 to 70,000 clones, roughly 84% of them singletons; the top ten hold under 2%. Sequenced input: PBMCs. The sequence derives from a human donor in good health. The chain is built from TRBV5-1 and TRBJ1-2; D not certain. CDR3 DNA: TGCGCCAGCAGCTTGGCTTATTCCTATGGCTACACCTTC. This encodes CASSLAYSYGYTF.